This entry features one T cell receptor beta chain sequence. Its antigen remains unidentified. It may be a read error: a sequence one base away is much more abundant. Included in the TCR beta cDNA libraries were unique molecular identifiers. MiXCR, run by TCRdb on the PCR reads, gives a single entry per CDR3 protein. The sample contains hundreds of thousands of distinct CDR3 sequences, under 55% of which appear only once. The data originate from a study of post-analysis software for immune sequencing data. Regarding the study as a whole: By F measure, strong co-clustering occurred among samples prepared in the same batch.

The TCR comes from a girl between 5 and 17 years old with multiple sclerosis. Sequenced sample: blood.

CDR3 nucleotide sequence: TGCAGTGCTAGAGGGGTTACGGTAGCCAAAAACATTCAGTACTTC. This translates into CSARGVTVAKNIQYF. The chain joins TRBV20-1 to TRBJ2-4; D not resolved. The CDR3 is 15 amino acids. V lost 1 base, J lost 0 bases, and 10 bases lay in between. Germline values: CDR1 DFQATT, CDR2 SNEGSKA (reference sequence).